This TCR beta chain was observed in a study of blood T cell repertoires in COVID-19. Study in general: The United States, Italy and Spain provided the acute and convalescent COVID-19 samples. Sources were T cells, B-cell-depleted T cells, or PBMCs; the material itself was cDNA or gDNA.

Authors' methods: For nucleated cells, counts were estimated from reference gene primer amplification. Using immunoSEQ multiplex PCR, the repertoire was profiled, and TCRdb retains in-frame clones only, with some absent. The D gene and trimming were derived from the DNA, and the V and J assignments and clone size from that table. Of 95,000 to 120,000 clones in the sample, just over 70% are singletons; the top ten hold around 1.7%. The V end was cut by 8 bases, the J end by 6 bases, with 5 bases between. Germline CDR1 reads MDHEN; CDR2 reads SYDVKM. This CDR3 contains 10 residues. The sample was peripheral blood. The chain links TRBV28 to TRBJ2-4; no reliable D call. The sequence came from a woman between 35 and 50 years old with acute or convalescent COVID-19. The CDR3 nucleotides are TGTGCCAGCGGCACAAACATTCAGTACTTC. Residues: CASGTNIQYF.